The 22 T cell receptor beta chains below all came from one sample that was sequenced in a study of tissue T cells after allogeneic stem cell transplantation. The table came from immunoSEQ multiplex PCR; TCRdb's copy has only in-frame clones and leaves some out. This sample has about 24,000 clones, with about 70% found just once. Sample: tissue from the ileum, taken at autopsy. Every receptor here comes from a female donor older than 55 with lung cancer.

The rearrangement uses TRBV18 and TRBJ1-4, with 8 bases lining up with TRBD1. V trimming: 5 bases; J trimming: 5 bases; junction bases outside the gene matches: 4. The CDR3 runs to 14 residues. Germline CDR1 is KGHSH and CDR2 is LQKENI. Written as DNA, the CDR3 is TGTGCCAGCTCATGGGACAGGTCAAATGAAAAACTGTTTTTT. Translated, it gives CASSWDRSNEKLFF.

The genes are TRBV10-3 and TRBJ2-7; TRBD1 agrees at 9 bases. J gave up 2 bases and V 8 bases, and 1 base lay outside the gene matches. CDR3 size: 12 residues. Looked up from germline, CDR1 is ENHRY and CDR2 is SYGVKD. The CDR3 sequence is CAIRTGAYEQYF. As DNA, the CDR3 is TGTGCCATCCGGACAGGGGCCTACGAGCAGTACTTC.

This sequence joins TRBV5-1 and TRBJ2-3, with 10 positions matching TRBD2. The CDR3 is made up of 18 amino acids. The germline gives CDR1 SGHRS, CDR2 YFSETQ. V dropped 4 bases and J dropped 2; count of bases not matched to a gene: 13. The CDR3 DNA reads as TGCGCCAGCAGCCCCCAAGGGGTAGCGGGAGGAGCCACAGATACGCAGTATTTT. It encodes CASSPQGVAGGATDTQYF. The entire variable domain, with the rest obtained from reference TRBV5-1 and TRBJ2-3, is as follows: KAGVTQTPRYLIKTRGQQVTLSCSPISGHRSVSWYQQTPGQGLQFLFEYFSETQRNKGNFPGRFSGRQFSNSRSEMNVSTLELGDSALYLCASSPQGVAGGATDTQYFGPGTRLTVL.

The V and J genes are TRBV11-3 and TRBJ1-1; no reliable D call. CDR1 is SGHNT, CDR2 YENEEA, per germline. Trimming took off 5 bases at V and 3 bases at J, with 13 bases between the two ends. The CDR3 loop spans 14 amino acids. CDR3 sequence: CASSPTIADTEAFF. The CDR3 nucleotides read TGTGCCAGCAGCCCCACAATAGCGGACACTGAAGCTTTCTTT.

This clone was counted between two and nine times. The chain is built from TRBV11-3 and TRBJ2-1; D is unclear. From germline, CDR1 is SGHNT and CDR2 YENEEA. This CDR3 spans 15 amino acids. The V gene lost 0 bases and the J gene lost 2 bases, with 8 bases spanning the gap. The CDR3 reads CASSLDSFPYNEQFF. As DNA, the CDR3 is TGTGCCAGCAGCTTAGACTCCTTTCCCTACAATGAGCAGTTCTTC.

The chain links TRBV2 to TRBJ2-3; 10 nucleotides agree with TRBD2. The V and J ends lost 7 bases and 6 bases, in that order; junction bases with no gene match: 13. The CDR3 contains 16 residues. CDR1 and CDR2 (germline): SNHLY, FYNNEI. CDR3 coding DNA: TGTGCCAGCAAGAGGACTAGCGGAGCACGGAGGGATACGCAGTATTTT. Translated: CASKRTSGARRDTQYF.

The chain carries TRBV10-3 and TRBJ1-5; 7 nucleotides agree with TRBD1. The junction had 8 bases not matched to a gene; V was cut back by 0 bases and J by 3 bases. The CDR3 covers 17 residues. Germline values: CDR1 ENHRY, CDR2 SYGVKD. CDR3 sequence reads: CAISESMSGQTNQPQHF. CDR3 in DNA: TGTGCCATCAGTGAGTCGATGTCGGGACAGACCAATCAGCCCCAGCATTTT.

The chain joins TRBV9 to TRBJ1-5, with D possibly being TRBD1 (5 bases). The germline V gene has CDR1 SGDLS and CDR2 YYNGEE. V lost 0 bases to trimming and J lost 5 bases, with 12 bases between them. The CDR3 is 15 residues long. The CDR3 here is CASSVGDSLYQPQHF. The CDR3 bases are TGTGCCAGCAGCGTAGGTGACAGTCTTTATCAGCCCCAGCATTTT.

The chain couples TRBV7-8 to TRBJ1-5; D might be TRBD1 (6 bases). The V gene's germline CDR1 is SGHVS and CDR2 FQNEAQ. Trimming stripped 0 bases from V and 2 bases from J, with 17 bases between. The CDR3 has 18 amino acids. The CDR3 is CASSLAKSGGGGNQPQHF. In DNA, the CDR3 is TGTGCCAGCAGCTTAGCGAAATCCGGGGGCGGCGGCAATCAGCCCCAGCATTTT. The whole variable domain, filled in from reference TRBV7-8 and TRBJ1-5, reads GAGVSQSPRYKVAKRGQDVALRCDPISGHVSLFWYQQALGQGPEFLTYFQNEAQLDKSGLPSDRFFAERPEGSVSTLKIQRTQQEDSAVYLCASSLAKSGGGGNQPQHFGDGTRLSIL.

The chain uses TRBV6-5 and TRBJ1-2; 11 nucleotides match TRBD1. Germline values: CDR1 MNHEY, CDR2 SVGAGI. With V trimmed by 0 bases and J by 8 bases, 8 bases remained unmatched. The CDR3 spans 16 residues. The DNA for the CDR3 is TGTGCCAGCAGTTACTCGACCCGGACAGGGGGCAGAGGCTACACCTTC. As protein: CASSYSTRTGGRGYTF.

The chain's CDR3 is CASSLGQNSPLHF. DNA of the CDR3: TGCGCCAGCAGCTTGGGACAAAATTCACCCCTCCACTTT. The chain is built from TRBV5-1 and TRBJ1-6; D is unresolved. The CDR3 sequence is 13 residues long. Germline CDR1 is SGHRS and CDR2 is YFSETQ. Trimming removed 0 bases at V and 7 bases at J, with 5 bases between.

The chain combines TRBV3-1 (or the pseudogene TRBV3-2) with TRBJ1-5; D perhaps matches TRBD1 (6 bases). Trimming pared 4 bases from V and 6 bases from J, leaving 7 bases between. Germline CDR1 is LGHDT and CDR2 is YNNKEL (reference sequence). The CDR3 contains 12 residues. This chain's CDR3 is CASSLRGQPQHF. The DNA of the CDR3 is TGTGCCAGCAGCCTCAGGGGTCAGCCCCAGCATTTT.

The chain links TRBV19 to TRBJ2-5; 12 bases line up with TRBD2. Germline V CDR1 and CDR2: LNHDA, SQIVND (reference sequence). The CDR3 sequence is 17 residues long. V shed 0 bases and J 7 bases; nucleotides not matched to a gene: 9. The CDR3, as DNA: TGTGCCAGTAGTATAGAAACTAGCGGGGGGCCCTCCGGGACCCAGTACTTC. As protein: CASSIETSGGPSGTQYF.

This clone came up a few times. The chain employs TRBV21-1 and TRBJ2-7; TRBD1 was called by the table and not checked on the DNA. TRBV21-1 is classified as a pseudogene. This CDR3 contains 15 residues. CDR3 in amino acids: CASSNRLQGPYEQYF. Written as DNA, the CDR3 is TGTGCCAGCAGCAATCGTTTACAGGGGCCCTACGAGCAGTACTTC.

This clone was detected a few times. The genes are TRBV2 and TRBJ1-5; 8 nucleotides agree with TRBD1. The CDR3 sequence is 14 residues long. J was trimmed by 4 bases and V by 7 bases; bases with no gene match: 6. The germline V gene encodes CDR1 SNHLY and CDR2 FYNNEI. CDR3 in DNA: TGTGCCAGCACAAATACAGGGGGTAATCAGCCCCAGCATTTT. Translating it yields CASTNTGGNQPQHF.

A few counts support this clone. The chain has TRBV6-2 or TRBV6-3 and TRBJ2-3; 13 bases fit TRBD2. Germline CDR1 is MNHEY and CDR2 is SVGEGT. J gave up 4 bases and V 5 bases, and 6 bases lay outside the gene matches. The CDR3 consists of 16 residues. As DNA, the CDR3 is TGTGCCAGCAGTCCCTGGACTAGCGGGAGTCCAGATACGCAGTATTTT. Protein product: CASSPWTSGSPDTQYF.

The rearrangement joins TRBV3-1 (or the pseudogene TRBV3-2) to TRBJ1-1; maybe TRBD1 (6 bases). V shed 4 bases and J shed 5 bases, with 14 bases lying between them. Germline CDR1 is LGHDT and CDR2 is YNNKEL (reference sequence). The CDR3 consists of 14 residues. CDR3 coding DNA: TGTGCCAGCAGCCTACAGGGAGTCCGAACTGAAGCTTTCTTT. It yields the protein CASSLQGVRTEAFF.

This clone was observed a single time. The V and J genes are TRBV2 and TRBJ2-1; TRBD2 matches 7 bases. The V gene's germline CDR1 is SNHLY and CDR2 FYNNEI. The V segment lost 3 bases and the J segment 9 bases; nucleotides outside the gene matches: 11. The CDR3 sequence is 15 residues long. DNA for the CDR3: TGTGCCAGCAGTGACCGGAGGGGAGGGCGGGGTGAGCAGTTCTTC. This encodes CASSDRRGGRGEQFF. Based on the CDR3 plus reference TRBV2 and TRBJ2-1, the full variable domain is EPEVTQTPSHQVTQMGQEVILRCVPISNHLYFYWYRQILGQKVEFLVSFYNNEISEKSEIFDDQFSVERPDGSNFTLKIRSTKLEDSAMYFCASSDRRGGRGEQFFGPGTRLTVL.

The genes are TRBV18 and TRBJ1-1; D is unclear. The V gene lost 6 bases and the J gene lost 1 base, with 6 bases spanning the gap. Germline V gives CDR1 KGHSH, CDR2 LQKENI. This CDR3 is 12 amino acids long. Here the CDR3 DNA reads TGTGCCAGCTCCAAGAGGAACACTGAAGCTTTCTTT. Translation: CASSKRNTEAFF.

This chain joins TRBV27 and TRBJ1-6, with 7 bases that match TRBD1. The V segment lost 2 bases and the J segment 10 bases; nucleotides outside the gene matches: 14. This CDR3 spans 17 amino acids. In germline, CDR1 is MNHEY, CDR2 SMNVEV (reference sequence). CDR3 residues: CASSLKPSETGLSPLHF. The CDR3 region has the DNA TGTGCCAGCAGTTTAAAGCCCTCCGAGACAGGGCTCTCACCCCTCCACTTT.

Remarks on this clone: Since a much larger clone is just one base distant, this may be a read error. The rearrangement uses TRBV7-9 and TRBJ1-2; no clear D gene. CDR3 size: 13 residues. Germline V gene lookup returns CDR1 SEHNR and CDR2 FQNEAQ (reference sequence). The CDR3 DNA follows: TGTGCCGGCAGCTTAGAAGGATTTAATGGCTACACCTTC. It is translated as CAGSLEGFNGYTF.

This chain links TRBV18 with TRBJ1-5; D is unresolved. The V gene lost 2 bases and the J gene lost 1 base, with 3 bases spanning the gap. Germline values: CDR1 KGHSH, CDR2 LQKENI. The CDR3 is 13 residues long. CDR3 coding DNA: TGTGCCAGCTCACCAACCAGCAATCAGCCCCAGCATTTT. Amino acid sequence: CASSPTSNQPQHF.